This T cell receptor (beta chain) was identified during a study of cytomegalovirus exposure and HLA in healthy donors. General observations from the study: As a later analysis revealed, the rate of TCR association differed by HLA locus, with DRB1 most and HLA-C fewest.

Notes on this clone: The antigen is unknown.

Primers for the PCR totalled 60 Vbeta and 13 Jbeta. The data were produced by immunoSEQ multiplex PCR, yet TCRdb's version contains in-frame clones alone and is incomplete. The sample consists of around 52,000 clones, about 86% of them appearing once. This clonotype was sampled from a man aged 40-50 years in good health and CMV-seronegative. Sequenced input: PBMCs.

The CDR3 spells CASSFSAGGGNSPLHF. CDR3 sequence (DNA): TGTGCCAGCAGTTTCTCGGCAGGGGGAGGTAATTCACCCCTCCACTTT. The rearrangement links TRBV28 to TRBJ1-6, with 7 nucleotides matching TRBD1. The germline V gene encodes CDR1 MDHEN and CDR2 SYDVKM. This CDR3 comprises 16 residues. The junction had 8 bases not matched to a gene; V was cut back by 3 bases and J by 6 bases.